This section outlines one T cell receptor beta chain sequence together with its context. A much larger clone is a single base away; this may be a read error. Different DNA sequences within this sample yield the same CDR3. This sample is drawn from a study of blood T cell repertoires in COVID-19. On the study more broadly: T cells, B-cell-depleted T cells, or PBMCs supplied cDNA or gDNA.

Trimming removed 0 bases from V and 2 bases from J; junction bases left unmatched: 1. Germline V CDR1 and CDR2: SGHNT, YYREEE (reference sequence). The length of the CDR3 is 14 residues. The data were produced by immunoSEQ multiplex PCR, yet TCRdb's version contains in-frame clones alone and is incomplete. The sample records approximately 440,000 clones, around 91% being singletons. The receptor was derived from a man in his late teens or twenties who had recovered from COVID-19. The genes are TRBV5-4 and TRBJ1-2; 7 nucleotides line up with TRBD1. The sample was PBMCs or T cells enriched from blood (not recorded which). For the CDR3, the DNA is TGTGCCAGCAGCTTGGGACAGGGAAACTATGGCTACACCTTC. Translated: CASSLGQGNYGYTF. Based on the CDR3 plus reference TRBV5-4 and TRBJ1-2, the full variable domain is ETGVTQSPTHLIKTRGQQVTLRCSSQSGHNTVSWYQQALGQGPQFIFQYYREEENGRGNFPPRFSGLQFPNYSSELNVNALELDDSALYLCASSLGQGNYGYTFGSGTRLTVV.